A selection of T cell receptor beta chains follows, all from one sample in a study of somatic mutations in cytotoxic T cells in rheumatoid arthritis. The assay was immunoSEQ multiplex PCR, and TCRdb's table has in-frame clones only and misses some. The sample contains about 20,000 clones, approximately 87% of which appear only once. The sequenced sample consisted of CD8+ T cells sorted from blood. These receptor sequences come from a man aged 35-49 years in good health. Both conserved end residues are part of each CDR3. Each record gives: J gene, clone size, V gene, D gene, CDR3 protein, CDR3 DNA. The D gene is left open where the match is weak. Clone size, where shown, is once, few, many, or a class for clones that have expanded.

j_gene: TRBJ1-5
abundance: NA
v_gene: TRBV2
d_gene: NA
CDR3aa: CASRFRGGNQPQHF
CDR3nt: TGTGCCAGCAGGTTCAGGGGTGGCAATCAGCCCCAGCATTTT

j_gene: TRBJ2-7
abundance: NA
v_gene: TRBV27
d_gene: NA
CDR3aa: CASSSRYQPTPYEQYF
CDR3nt: TGTGCCAGCAGTTCCAGGTACCAACCCACTCCCTACGAGCAGTACTTC

j_gene: TRBJ1-1
abundance: NA
v_gene: TRBV4-3
d_gene: TRBD1
CDR3aa: CASSQDLGQRNTEAFF
CDR3nt: TGCGCCAGCAGCCAAGATTTGGGACAGAGGAACACTGAAGCTTTCTTT

j_gene: TRBJ2-7
abundance: NA
v_gene: TRBV27
d_gene: NA
CDR3aa: CASSAGTSYEQYF
CDR3nt: TGTGCCAGCAGTGCCGGGACTTCCTACGAGCAGTACTTC

j_gene: TRBJ2-1
abundance: NA
v_gene: TRBV4-3
d_gene: NA
CDR3aa: CASSQDPTSYNEQFF
CDR3nt: TGCGCCAGCAGCCAAGATCCGACTAGCTACAATGAGCAGTTCTTC

j_gene: TRBJ1-2
abundance: NA
v_gene: TRBV27
d_gene: NA
CDR3aa: CASSLSPEGYGYTF
CDR3nt: TGTGCCAGCAGTTTATCACCGGAGGGGTATGGCTACACCTTC

j_gene: TRBJ1-2
abundance: NA
v_gene: TRBV4-1
d_gene: NA
CDR3aa: CASSQRRDGLDYGYTF
CDR3nt: TGCGCCAGCAGCCAAAGAAGGGATGGTCTAGACTATGGCTACACCTTC

j_gene: TRBJ2-1
abundance: once
v_gene: TRBV9
d_gene: TRBD2
CDR3aa: CASSVGGTSSRKNEQFF
CDR3nt: TGTGCCAGCAGCGTAGGCGGGACTAGTTCCCGGAAGAATGAGCAGTTCTTC

j_gene: TRBJ2-7
abundance: NA
v_gene: TRBV9
d_gene: TRBD2
CDR3aa: CASSAHRLAKTYEQYF
CDR3nt: TGTGCCAGCAGCGCCCATCGACTAGCGAAAACCTACGAGCAGTACTTC

j_gene: TRBJ2-1
abundance: NA
v_gene: TRBV4-3
d_gene: TRBD2
CDR3aa: CASSQGLAGINEQFF
CDR3nt: TGCGCCAGCAGCCAAGGGCTAGCGGGGATCAATGAGCAGTTCTTC

j_gene: TRBJ1-2
abundance: NA
v_gene: TRBV6-1
d_gene: NA
CDR3aa: CASSELSFGANYGYTF
CDR3nt: TGTGCCAGCAGTGAACTGTCGTTCGGAGCTAACTATGGCTACACCTTC

j_gene: TRBJ2-1
abundance: NA
v_gene: TRBV7-9
d_gene: TRBD2
CDR3aa: CASSSGTVGEQFF
CDR3nt: TGTGCCAGCAGCAGCGGGACCGTGGGGGAGCAGTTCTTC

j_gene: TRBJ1-5
abundance: NA
v_gene: TRBV27
d_gene: NA
CDR3aa: CASSFVSSPNQPQHF
CDR3nt: TGTGCCAGCAGTTTCGTTAGTTCCCCGAATCAGCCCCAGCATTTT

j_gene: TRBJ2-7
abundance: NA
v_gene: TRBV28
d_gene: NA
CDR3aa: CASGFDGSSYEQYF
CDR3nt: TGTGCCAGCGGGTTTGACGGGAGCTCCTACGAGCAGTACTTC

j_gene: TRBJ1-1
abundance: NA
v_gene: TRBV6-1
d_gene: NA
CDR3aa: CASDKNTEAFF
CDR3nt: TGTGCCAGCGATAAGAACACTGAAGCTTTCTTT

j_gene: TRBJ1-5
abundance: NA
v_gene: TRBV27
d_gene: NA
CDR3aa: CASSPLADRGNQPQHF
CDR3nt: TGTGCCAGCAGTCCTCTTGCGGATAGGGGCAATCAGCCCCAGCATTTT

j_gene: TRBJ1-2
abundance: NA
v_gene: TRBV5-5
d_gene: NA
CDR3aa: CASSLFGVGYGYTF
CDR3nt: TGTGCCAGCAGCTTGTTCGGGGTGGGGTATGGCTACACCTTC

j_gene: TRBJ2-1
abundance: NA
v_gene: TRBV15
d_gene: NA
CDR3aa: CATRGIWSADEQFF
CDR3nt: TGTGCCACCCGAGGCATTTGGTCGGCAGATGAGCAGTTCTTC

j_gene: TRBJ2-6
abundance: NA
v_gene: TRBV14
d_gene: NA
CDR3aa: CASSQVGAGANVLTF
CDR3nt: TGTGCCAGCAGCCAAGTAGGGGCTGGGGCCAACGTCCTGACTTTC

j_gene: TRBJ2-1
abundance: few
v_gene: TRBV5-4
d_gene: TRBD2
CDR3aa: CASSWGLADEQFF
CDR3nt: TGTGCCAGCAGCTGGGGACTAGCGGATGAGCAGTTCTTC

j_gene: TRBJ1-6
abundance: NA
v_gene: TRBV2
d_gene: NA
CDR3aa: CASSEKIGARNNSPLHF
CDR3nt: TGTGCCAGCAGTGAAAAAATTGGGGCGCGGAATAATTCACCCCTCCACTTT

j_gene: TRBJ1-5
abundance: few
v_gene: TRBV2
d_gene: TRBD1
CDR3aa: CASSDSVDRGREQPQHF
CDR3nt: TGTGCCAGCAGTGATTCCGTGGACAGGGGTAGGGAACAGCCCCAGCATTTT

j_gene: TRBJ1-2
abundance: NA
v_gene: TRBV4-1
d_gene: NA
CDR3aa: CASSQRWGADYGYTF
CDR3nt: TGCGCCAGCAGCCAAAGGTGGGGGGCAGACTATGGCTACACCTTC

j_gene: TRBJ2-7
abundance: NA
v_gene: TRBV4-3
d_gene: NA
CDR3aa: CASSQERTGEAYEQYF
CDR3nt: TGCGCCAGCAGCCAAGAGCGTACGGGAGAAGCCTACGAGCAGTACTTC

j_gene: TRBJ2-5
abundance: NA
v_gene: TRBV7-3
d_gene: NA
CDR3aa: CASSLKGGPETQYF
CDR3nt: TGTGCCAGCAGCTTAAAGGGGGGGCCGGAGACCCAGTACTTC

j_gene: TRBJ2-2
abundance: NA
v_gene: TRBV7-2
d_gene: NA
CDR3aa: CASSQDSGTYTGELFF
CDR3nt: TGTGCCAGCAGCCAAGATTCCGGGACTTACACCGGGGAGCTGTTTTTT

j_gene: TRBJ2-7
abundance: NA
v_gene: TRBV27
d_gene: NA
CDR3aa: CASLGTPGEQYF
CDR3nt: TGTGCCAGCCTCGGGACTCCGGGCGAGCAGTACTTC

j_gene: TRBJ2-1
abundance: NA
v_gene: TRBV5-6
d_gene: TRBD2
CDR3aa: CASSLGDSGTYNEQFF
CDR3nt: TGTGCCAGCAGCTTGGGTGATAGCGGGACCTACAATGAGCAGTTCTTC

j_gene: TRBJ2-1
abundance: NA
v_gene: TRBV27
d_gene: TRBD2
CDR3aa: CASSYNSGRPYNEQFF
CDR3nt: TGTGCCAGCAGCTATAATAGCGGGAGGCCCTACAATGAGCAGTTCTTC

j_gene: TRBJ2-3
abundance: once
v_gene: TRBV27
d_gene: NA
CDR3aa: CASRNRVMSTDTQYF
CDR3nt: TGTGCCAGCAGAAACAGGGTAATGAGCACAGATACGCAGTATTTT

j_gene: TRBJ2-3
abundance: NA
v_gene: TRBV5-1
d_gene: NA
CDR3aa: CASSLYSSSTDTQYF
CDR3nt: TGCGCCAGCAGCTTGTACTCCTCCAGCACAGATACGCAGTATTTT

j_gene: TRBJ1-1
abundance: once
v_gene: TRBV11-2
d_gene: NA
CDR3aa: CASSLGTRGGNTEAFF
CDR3nt: TGTGCCAGCAGCTTAGGTACCAGGGGAGGGAACACTGAAGCTTTCTTT

j_gene: TRBJ1-5
abundance: NA
v_gene: TRBV28
d_gene: NA
CDR3aa: CASSIPWTGNQPQHF
CDR3nt: TGTGCCAGCAGTATCCCATGGACAGGCAATCAGCCCCAGCATTTT

j_gene: TRBJ2-5
abundance: NA
v_gene: TRBV11-1
d_gene: NA
CDR3aa: CASSLGAGTQYF
CDR3nt: TGTGCCAGCAGCTTAGGCGCCGGGACCCAGTACTTC

j_gene: TRBJ1-1
abundance: NA
v_gene: TRBV2
d_gene: NA
CDR3aa: CASSGHTGAFF
CDR3nt: TGTGCCAGCAGTGGACATACGGGAGCTTTCTTT

j_gene: TRBJ1-4
abundance: NA
v_gene: TRBV7-9
d_gene: NA
CDR3aa: CASSLNEKLFF
CDR3nt: TGTGCCAGCAGCCTGAATGAAAAACTGTTTTTT

j_gene: TRBJ2-2
abundance: few
v_gene: TRBV7-6
d_gene: NA
CDR3aa: CASSAGHTGELFF
CDR3nt: TGTGCCAGCAGCGCGGGACACACCGGGGAGCTGTTTTTT

j_gene: TRBJ2-3
abundance: NA
v_gene: TRBV29-1
d_gene: NA
CDR3aa: CSVAGDFRPTDTQYF
CDR3nt: TGCAGCGTTGCCGGGGACTTTCGCCCCACAGATACGCAGTATTTT

j_gene: TRBJ1-2
abundance: NA
v_gene: TRBV7-9
d_gene: NA
CDR3aa: CATLMDGNNYGYTF
CDR3nt: TGTGCCACCCTTATGGACGGCAATAACTATGGCTACACCTTC

j_gene: TRBJ2-1
abundance: NA
v_gene: TRBV5-4
d_gene: TRBD1
CDR3aa: CASSMIRTGHNEQFF
CDR3nt: TGTGCCAGCAGCATGATCCGGACAGGCCACAATGAGCAGTTCTTC

j_gene: TRBJ2-1
abundance: NA
v_gene: TRBV10-1
d_gene: NA
CDR3aa: CASSSTPGENYNEQFF
CDR3nt: TGCGCCAGCTCCTCCACCCCAGGAGAAAACTACAATGAGCAGTTCTTC

j_gene: TRBJ2-5
abundance: NA
v_gene: TRBV6-5
d_gene: NA
CDR3aa: CASSYSRGGETQYF
CDR3nt: TGTGCCAGCAGTTACTCGAGGGGCGGGGAGACCCAGTACTTC

j_gene: TRBJ2-5
abundance: NA
v_gene: TRBV19
d_gene: TRBD2
CDR3aa: CASSMTSGSPPETQYF
CDR3nt: TGTGCCAGTAGTATGACCAGCGGGAGCCCCCCAGAGACCCAGTACTTC

j_gene: TRBJ2-7
abundance: NA
v_gene: TRBV7-6
d_gene: TRBD1
CDR3aa: CASSLTPGQGSNYEQYF
CDR3nt: TGTGCCAGCAGCTTAACTCCGGGACAGGGGTCGAACTACGAGCAGTACTTC

j_gene: TRBJ1-1
abundance: NA
v_gene: TRBV15
d_gene: TRBD1
CDR3aa: CATSRSDRGTEAFF
CDR3nt: TGTGCCACCAGCAGATCCGACAGGGGCACTGAAGCTTTCTTT

j_gene: TRBJ2-1
abundance: NA
v_gene: TRBV7-8
d_gene: TRBD2
CDR3aa: CASSLPSGSHNEQFF
CDR3nt: TGTGCCAGCAGCTTGCCTAGCGGGAGCCACAATGAGCAGTTCTTC

j_gene: TRBJ2-4
abundance: NA
v_gene: TRBV7-9
d_gene: TRBD2
CDR3aa: CASSSTSVAKNIQYF
CDR3nt: TGTGCCAGCAGCTCCACTAGCGTGGCCAAAAACATTCAGTACTTC

j_gene: TRBJ1-1
abundance: NA
v_gene: TRBV9
d_gene: NA
CDR3aa: CASSVVPRGSTEAFF
CDR3nt: TGTGCCAGCAGCGTAGTCCCTAGGGGGAGCACTGAAGCTTTCTTT

j_gene: TRBJ1-5
abundance: NA
v_gene: TRBV27
d_gene: TRBD1
CDR3aa: CASSPGRGQGYQPQHF
CDR3nt: TGTGCCAGCAGCCCCGGCCGGGGACAGGGTTATCAGCCCCAGCATTTT

j_gene: TRBJ2-7
abundance: NA
v_gene: TRBV7-8
d_gene: TRBD2
CDR3aa: CASSLVGGTSYEQYF
CDR3nt: TGTGCCAGCAGCTTAGTGGGGGGGACCTCCTACGAGCAGTACTTC

j_gene: TRBJ2-3
abundance: NA
v_gene: TRBV7-9
d_gene: TRBD2
CDR3aa: CASSAGTSESTDTQYF
CDR3nt: TGTGCCAGCAGCGCCGGGACTAGCGAAAGCACAGATACGCAGTATTTT

j_gene: TRBJ2-7
abundance: NA
v_gene: TRBV27
d_gene: TRBD1
CDR3aa: CASRAETGGFYEQYF
CDR3nt: TGTGCCAGCAGGGCAGAGACAGGGGGTTTCTACGAGCAGTACTTC

j_gene: TRBJ1-1
abundance: NA
v_gene: TRBV28
d_gene: NA
CDR3aa: CASSFYWDTEAFF
CDR3nt: TGTGCCAGCAGTTTTTACTGGGACACTGAAGCTTTCTTT

j_gene: TRBJ2-1
abundance: NA
v_gene: TRBV7-9
d_gene: NA
CDR3aa: CASSVPNNEQFF
CDR3nt: TGTGCCAGCAGCGTACCCAACAATGAGCAGTTCTTC

j_gene: TRBJ2-5
abundance: NA
v_gene: TRBV29-1
d_gene: TRBD1
CDR3aa: CSVELGQIQETQYF
CDR3nt: TGCAGCGTTGAGCTGGGACAGATCCAAGAGACCCAGTACTTC

j_gene: TRBJ1-4
abundance: NA
v_gene: TRBV7-2
d_gene: NA
CDR3aa: CASSLVTSYNEKLFF
CDR3nt: TGTGCCAGCAGCTTAGTCACCAGCTATAATGAAAAACTGTTTTTT

j_gene: TRBJ2-2
abundance: NA
v_gene: TRBV9
d_gene: TRBD1
CDR3aa: CASSANTGGENTGELFF
CDR3nt: TGTGCCAGCAGCGCTAATACAGGGGGTGAGAACACCGGGGAGCTGTTTTTT

j_gene: TRBJ2-7
abundance: NA
v_gene: TRBV18
d_gene: TRBD1
CDR3aa: CASSPSGQPYEQYF
CDR3nt: TGTGCCAGCTCACCTTCGGGACAGCCCTACGAGCAGTACTTC